This T cell receptor beta chain came from a study of tumor-infiltrating lymphocytes in oesophageal squamous cell carcinoma. TCRdb reprocessed the PCR reads via MiXCR and lists one record per CDR3 protein. The sample has 15,000 to 20,000 distinct CDR3 sequences, 45% to 50% seen once. In the case of this clonotype: Germline and junction disagree at one end, which may indicate a read error.

Germline V gene lookup returns CDR1 LNHDA and CDR2 SQIVND (reference sequence). The CDR3 is 12 residues long. The receptor's source is a male donor with esophageal squamous cell carcinoma. The V gene is TRBV19, the J gene TRBJ1-6, with a possible D match to TRBD1 (5 bases). Sequenced: esophageal tumor tissue. CDR3 sequence: CASIKESGVRFF. The CDR3 region has the DNA TGTGCCAGTATCAAGGAGTCGGGGGTCAGATTCTTT. Full variable domain (remainder filled in from reference TRBV19 and TRBJ1-6): DGGITQSPKYLFRKEGQNVTLSCEQNLNHDAMYWYRQDPGQGLRLIYYSQIVNDFQKGDIAEGYSVSREKKESFPLTVTSAQKNPTAFYLCASIKESGVRFFGNGTRLTVT.